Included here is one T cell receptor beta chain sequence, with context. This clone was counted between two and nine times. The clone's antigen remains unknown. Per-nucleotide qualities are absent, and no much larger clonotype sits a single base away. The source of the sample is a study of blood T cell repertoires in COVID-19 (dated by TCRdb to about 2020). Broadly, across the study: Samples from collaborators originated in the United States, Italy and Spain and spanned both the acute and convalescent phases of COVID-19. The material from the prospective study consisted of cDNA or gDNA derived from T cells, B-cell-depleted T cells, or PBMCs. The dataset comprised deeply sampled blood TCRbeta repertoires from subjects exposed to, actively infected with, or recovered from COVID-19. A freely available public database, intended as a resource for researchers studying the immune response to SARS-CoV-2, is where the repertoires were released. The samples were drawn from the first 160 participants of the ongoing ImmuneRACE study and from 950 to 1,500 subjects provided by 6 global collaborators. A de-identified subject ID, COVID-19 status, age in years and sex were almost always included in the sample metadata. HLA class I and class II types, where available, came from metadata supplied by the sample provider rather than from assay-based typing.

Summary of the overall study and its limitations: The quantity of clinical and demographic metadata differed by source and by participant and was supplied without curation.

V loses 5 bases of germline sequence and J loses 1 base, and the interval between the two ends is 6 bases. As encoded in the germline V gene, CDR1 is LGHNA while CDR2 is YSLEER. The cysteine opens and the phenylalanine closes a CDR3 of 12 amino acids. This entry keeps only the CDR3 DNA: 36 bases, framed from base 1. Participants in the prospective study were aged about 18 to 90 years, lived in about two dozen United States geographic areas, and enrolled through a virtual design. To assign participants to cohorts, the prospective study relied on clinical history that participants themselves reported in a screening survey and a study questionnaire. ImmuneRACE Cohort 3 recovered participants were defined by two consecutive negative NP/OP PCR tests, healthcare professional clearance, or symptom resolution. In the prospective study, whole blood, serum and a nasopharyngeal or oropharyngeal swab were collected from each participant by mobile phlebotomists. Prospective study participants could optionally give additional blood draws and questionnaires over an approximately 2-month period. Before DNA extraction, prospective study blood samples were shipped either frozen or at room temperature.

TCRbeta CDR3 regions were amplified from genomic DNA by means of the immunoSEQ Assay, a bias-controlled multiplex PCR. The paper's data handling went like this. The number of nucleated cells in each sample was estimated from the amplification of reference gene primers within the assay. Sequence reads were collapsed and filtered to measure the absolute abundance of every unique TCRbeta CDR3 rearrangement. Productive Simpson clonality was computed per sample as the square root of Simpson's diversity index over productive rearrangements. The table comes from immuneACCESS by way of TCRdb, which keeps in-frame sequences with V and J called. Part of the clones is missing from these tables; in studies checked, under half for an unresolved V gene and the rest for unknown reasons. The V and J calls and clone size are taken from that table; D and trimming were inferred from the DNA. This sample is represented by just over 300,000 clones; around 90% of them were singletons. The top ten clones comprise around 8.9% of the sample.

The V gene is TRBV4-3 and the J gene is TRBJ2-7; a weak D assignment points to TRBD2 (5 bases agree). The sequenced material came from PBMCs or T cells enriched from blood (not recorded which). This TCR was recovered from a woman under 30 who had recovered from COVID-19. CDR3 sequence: CASSGSSYEQYF. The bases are TGCGCCAGCAGCGGGAGTTCCTACGAGCAGTACTTC.